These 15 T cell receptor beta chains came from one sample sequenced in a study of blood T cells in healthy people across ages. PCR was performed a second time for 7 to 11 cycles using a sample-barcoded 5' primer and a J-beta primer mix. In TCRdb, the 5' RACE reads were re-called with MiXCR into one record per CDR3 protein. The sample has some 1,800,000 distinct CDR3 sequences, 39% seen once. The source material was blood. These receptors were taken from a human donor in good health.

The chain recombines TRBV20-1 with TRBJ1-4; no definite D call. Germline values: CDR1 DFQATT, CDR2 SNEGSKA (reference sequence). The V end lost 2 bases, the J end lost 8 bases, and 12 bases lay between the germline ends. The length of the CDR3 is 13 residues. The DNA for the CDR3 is TGCAGTGCTAGATCGGGTCCCTGGGAAAAACTGTTTTTT. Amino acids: CSARSGPWEKLFF.

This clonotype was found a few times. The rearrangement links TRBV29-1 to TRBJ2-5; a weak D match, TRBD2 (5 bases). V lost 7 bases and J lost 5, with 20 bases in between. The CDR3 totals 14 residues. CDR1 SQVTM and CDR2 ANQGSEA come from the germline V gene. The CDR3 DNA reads TGCAGCGCGCAATCTGGGAGTATTTTTGAGACCCAGTACTTC. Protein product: CSAQSGSIFETQYF.

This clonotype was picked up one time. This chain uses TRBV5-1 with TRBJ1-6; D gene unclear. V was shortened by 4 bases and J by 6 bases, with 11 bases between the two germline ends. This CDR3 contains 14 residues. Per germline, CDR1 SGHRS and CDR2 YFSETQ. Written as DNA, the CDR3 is TGCGCCAGCAGCACGGACGGTACTAATTCACCCCTCCACTTT. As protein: CASSTDGTNSPLHF.

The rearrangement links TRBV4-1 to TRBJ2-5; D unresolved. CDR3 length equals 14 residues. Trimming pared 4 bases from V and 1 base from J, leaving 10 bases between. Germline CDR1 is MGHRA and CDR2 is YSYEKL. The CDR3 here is CASSRQMPQETQYF. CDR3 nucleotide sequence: TGCGCCAGCAGCCGCCAGATGCCCCAAGAGACCCAGTACTTC.

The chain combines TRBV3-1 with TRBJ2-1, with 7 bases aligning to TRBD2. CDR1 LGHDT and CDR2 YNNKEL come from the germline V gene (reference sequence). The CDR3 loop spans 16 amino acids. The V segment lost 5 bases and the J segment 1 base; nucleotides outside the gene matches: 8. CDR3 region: CASSTAGERSYNEQFF. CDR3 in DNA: TGTGCCAGCAGCACTGCGGGGGAGAGGTCCTACAATGAGCAGTTCTTC.

This CDR3 is CASSVASVNRGPGYYGYTF. The CDR3 nucleotides are TGTGCCAGCAGCGTAGCTTCGGTGAACAGGGGGCCTGGGTACTATGGCTACACCTTC. The gene calls are TRBV9 and TRBJ1-2; 9 bases are shared with TRBD1. This CDR3 spans 19 amino acids. From germline, CDR1 is SGDLS and CDR2 YYNGEE. After removal of 0 bases from V and 3 bases from J, the junction contained 15 bases not matched to a gene.

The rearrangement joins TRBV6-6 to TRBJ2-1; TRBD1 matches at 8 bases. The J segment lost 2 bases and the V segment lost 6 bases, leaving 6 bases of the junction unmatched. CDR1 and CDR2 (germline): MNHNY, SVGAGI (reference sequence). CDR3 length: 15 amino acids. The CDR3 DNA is TGTGCCAGCAGCTTTCAGGGGGCTACCTACAATGAGCAGTTCTTC. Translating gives CASSFQGATYNEQFF.

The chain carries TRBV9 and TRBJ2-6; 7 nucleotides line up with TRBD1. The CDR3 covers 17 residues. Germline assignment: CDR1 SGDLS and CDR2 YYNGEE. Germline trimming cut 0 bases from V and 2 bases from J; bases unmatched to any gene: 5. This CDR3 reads CASSVDNQGAGANVLTF. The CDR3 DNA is TGTGCCAGCAGCGTAGACAATCAGGGGGCTGGGGCCAACGTCCTGACTTTC. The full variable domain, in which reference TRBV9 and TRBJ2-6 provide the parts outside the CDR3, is DSGVTQTPKHLITATGQRVTLRCSPRSGDLSVYWYQQSLDQGLQFLIQYYNGEERAKGNILERFSAQQFPDLHSELNLSSLELGDSALYFCASSVDNQGAGANVLTFGAGSRLTVL.

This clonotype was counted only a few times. The CDR3 sequence: CASSLEGRGSEQFF. CDR3 DNA: TGTGCCAGCAGCTTAGAGGGGCGGGGTAGCGAGCAGTTCTTC. The V and J genes are TRBV7-2 and TRBJ2-1; possibly TRBD2 for D (6 bases). The germline V and J ends were trimmed by 1 base and 10 bases, with 14 bases remaining between them. This CDR3 spans 14 amino acids. The germline V gene has CDR1 SGHTA and CDR2 FQGNSA.

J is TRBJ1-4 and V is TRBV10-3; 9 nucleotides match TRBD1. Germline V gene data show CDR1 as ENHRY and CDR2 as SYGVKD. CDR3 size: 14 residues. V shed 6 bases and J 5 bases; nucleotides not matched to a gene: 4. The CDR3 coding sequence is TGTGCCATCAGAGCTGACAGGGGGAATGAAAAACTGTTTTTT. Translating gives CAIRADRGNEKLFF.

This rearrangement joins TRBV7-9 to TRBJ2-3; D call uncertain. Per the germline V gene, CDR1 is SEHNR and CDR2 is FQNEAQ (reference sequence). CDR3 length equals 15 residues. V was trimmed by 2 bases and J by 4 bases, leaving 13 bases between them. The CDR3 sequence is CASSLYRSIADTQYF. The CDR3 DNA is TGTGCCAGCAGCTTATATAGGAGCATAGCAGATACGCAGTATTTT.

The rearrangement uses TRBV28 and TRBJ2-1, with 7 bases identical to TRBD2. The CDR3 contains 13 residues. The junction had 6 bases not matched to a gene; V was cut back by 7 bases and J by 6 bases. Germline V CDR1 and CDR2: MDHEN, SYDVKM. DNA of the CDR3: TGTGCCAGCACCGGGACTAACTTCAATGAGCAGTTCTTC. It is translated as CASTGTNFNEQFF.

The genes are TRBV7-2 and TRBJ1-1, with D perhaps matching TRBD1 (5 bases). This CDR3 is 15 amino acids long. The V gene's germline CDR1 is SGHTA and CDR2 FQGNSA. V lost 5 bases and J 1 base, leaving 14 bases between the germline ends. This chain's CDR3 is CASSPGRSKNTEAFF. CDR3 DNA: TGTGCCAGCAGCCCGGGACGTTCGAAGAACACTGAAGCTTTCTTT.

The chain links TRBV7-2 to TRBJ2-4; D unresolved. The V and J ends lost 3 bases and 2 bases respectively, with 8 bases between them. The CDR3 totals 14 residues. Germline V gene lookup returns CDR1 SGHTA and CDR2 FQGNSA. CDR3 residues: CASSLSHSKNIQYF. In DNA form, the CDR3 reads TGTGCCAGCAGCTTGTCCCATTCCAAAAACATTCAGTACTTC. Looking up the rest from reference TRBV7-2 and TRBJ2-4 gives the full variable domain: GAGVSQSPSNKVTEKGKDVELRCDPISGHTALYWYRQSLGQGLEFLIYFQGNSAPDKSGLPSDRFSAERTGGSVSTLTIQRTQQEDSAVYLCASSLSHSKNIQYFGAGTRLSVL.

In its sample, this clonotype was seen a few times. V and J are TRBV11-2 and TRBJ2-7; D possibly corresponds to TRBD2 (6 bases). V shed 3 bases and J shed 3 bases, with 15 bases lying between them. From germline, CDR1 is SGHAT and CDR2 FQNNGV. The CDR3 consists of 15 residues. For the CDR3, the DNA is TGTGCCAGCAGCTTCGGCGGGGCTACCTTCTACGAGCAGTACTTC. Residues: CASSFGGATFYEQYF.